These 12 T cell receptor beta chains share one sample of origin, sequenced in a study of CD8+ T cells in alopecia areata. The sequencing template was cDNA reverse transcribed from extracted RNA. Generated by immunoSEQ multiplex PCR, the TCRdb table keeps only in-frame clones and is missing some. This table holds roughly 20,000 clones, 60% to 80% found once. It was from alopecia areata patients that lesional scalp punch biopsies and peripheral blood were collected. The starting material was skin, obtained at week 0. The receptor set was obtained from a human donor with alopecia areata.

The V call is TRBV15, the J call TRBJ2-7, with D perhaps matching TRBD2 (7 bases). Germline CDR1 and CDR2: LNHNV and YYDKDF (reference sequence). This CDR3 comprises 15 residues. V gave up 3 bases and J gave up 6 bases, with 18 bases separating them. For the CDR3, the DNA is TGTGCCACCAGCAGGTCGGGGGGCCTACCCCTCGAGCAGTACTTC. It is translated as CATSRSGGLPLEQYF.

The chain carries TRBV19 and TRBJ1-1; D is uncertain. The CDR3 length is 13 residues. Deletions cut 3 bases from V and 1 base from J, with 6 bases between. Per the germline V gene, CDR1 is LNHDA and CDR2 is SQIVND (reference sequence). In DNA, the CDR3 is TGTGCCAGTAGTATTGGGCAGAACACTGAAGCTTTCTTT. Translated: CASSIGQNTEAFF. Looking up the rest from reference TRBV19 and TRBJ1-1 gives the full variable domain: DGGITQSPKYLFRKEGQNVTLSCEQNLNHDAMYWYRQDPGQGLRLIYYSQIVNDFQKGDIAEGYSVSREKKESFPLTVTSAQKNPTAFYLCASSIGQNTEAFFGQGTRLTVV.

J is TRBJ2-1 and V is TRBV7-6; 12 bases map to TRBD2. The length of the CDR3 is 15 residues. From germline, CDR1 is SGHVS and CDR2 FNYEAQ. The junction had 2 bases not matched to a gene; V was cut back by 4 bases and J by 4 bases. The CDR3 loop reads CASSSTSGGYNEQFF. In DNA, the CDR3 is TGTGCCAGCAGCTCCACTAGCGGGGGGTACAATGAGCAGTTCTTC.

The genes are TRBV5-3 and TRBJ2-7; 9 nucleotides match TRBD1. TRBV5-3 is sorted into the ORF group, with uncertain function. The CDR3 runs 14 residues. V shed 4 bases, J shed 7 bases, and the junction held 9 bases outside the gene matches. CDR3 sequence (DNA): TGTGCCAGAAGCGGCGGGACAGGGATGAGGGAGCAGTACTTC. Its translation is CARSGGTGMREQYF.

The chain recombines TRBV6-5 with TRBJ2-5; D remains unclear. Gene TRBJ2-7 matches the end of the DNA better, so the J call may be wrong. Germline V gene sequence: CDR1 MNHEY, CDR2 SVGAGI. The CDR3 covers 13 residues. CDR3 protein: CASGSDGFYEQYF. The CDR3 DNA is TGTGCCAGCGGGTCCGACGGCTTCTACGAGCAGTACTTC.

The chain joins TRBV7-2 to TRBJ1-1; D may be TRBD1 (5 bases). CDR1 and CDR2 from the germline V gene are SGHTA and FQGNSA. The CDR3 spans 15 residues. Trimming removed 1 base at V and 4 bases at J, with 13 bases between. CDR3 sequence reads: CASSLGLVGGTEAFF. DNA for the CDR3: TGTGCCAGCAGCTTAGGATTGGTCGGGGGCACTGAAGCTTTCTTT. The variable domain in full, with the rest retrieved from reference TRBV7-2 and TRBJ1-1, is GAGVSQSPSNKVTEKGKDVELRCDPISGHTALYWYRQSLGQGLEFLIYFQGNSAPDKSGLPSDRFSAERTGGSVSTLTIQRTQQEDSAVYLCASSLGLVGGTEAFFGQGTRLTVV.

The rearrangement links TRBV7-9 to TRBJ1-2, with 7 positions matching TRBD1. Germline trimming cut 8 bases from V and 2 bases from J; bases unmatched to any gene: 5. This CDR3 is built from 13 residues. CDR1 and CDR2 (germline): SEHNR, FQNEAQ (reference sequence). The CDR3 bases are TGTGCCAGCTCCGAACAGGGGAACTATGGCTACACCTTC. Translating gives CASSEQGNYGYTF.

In its sample, this clone was seen a few times. The CDR3 DNA reads TGTGCCAGTAGTCCCTCACCAAGTAGGAGCAGGGACACTGAAGCTTTCTTT. Its protein is CASSPSPSRSRDTEAFF. The V and J genes are TRBV19 and TRBJ1-1; possibly TRBD1 for D (5 bases). Between the trimmed V and J ends, which lost 5 bases and 3 bases, there was a span of 22 bases. Germline V gene sequence: CDR1 LNHDA, CDR2 SQIVND (reference sequence). The CDR3 is 17 amino acids. Filled out from reference TRBV19 and TRBJ1-1, the complete variable domain reads DGGITQSPKYLFRKEGQNVTLSCEQNLNHDAMYWYRQDPGQGLRLIYYSQIVNDFQKGDIAEGYSVSREKKESFPLTVTSAQKNPTAFYLCASSPSPSRSRDTEAFFGQGTRLTVV.

The chain recombines TRBV19 with TRBJ2-5; no firm D call. The CDR3 runs 13 residues. Trimming removed 5 bases at V and 4 bases at J, with 11 bases between. The germline gives CDR1 LNHDA, CDR2 SQIVND (reference sequence). In DNA, the CDR3 is TGTGCCAGTAGTCCGATGGACGGAGAGACCCAGTACTTC. Translation gives CASSPMDGETQYF.

The rearrangement joins TRBV20-1 to TRBJ2-4; D remains unclear. CDR3 length equals 11 residues. Trimming removed 5 bases at V and 7 bases at J, with 9 bases between. Germline loops: CDR1 DFQATT, CDR2 SNEGSKA (reference sequence). In DNA form, the CDR3 reads TGCAGTGCTCCCTTCGTGAACATTCAGTACTTC. Its protein is CSAPFVNIQYF.

This clone appeared a single time. The rearrangement links TRBV6-9 to TRBJ2-7; 9 bases line up with TRBD1. V lost 6 bases, J lost 0 bases, and 3 bases stayed unmatched. There are 14 residues in the CDR3. CDR1 and CDR2 (germline): MNHGY, SVAAGI. The CDR3 region has the DNA TGTGCCAGCAGGGAGACAGGGGGCTCCTACGAGCAGTACTTC. Translation gives CASRETGGSYEQYF.

The sample holds one count of this clone. The genes are TRBV7-6 and TRBJ2-5; D unresolved. Germline V gene lookup returns CDR1 SGHVS and CDR2 FNYEAQ. Trimming shortened V by 2 bases and J by 7 bases, and 5 bases separated the two germline ends. This CDR3 is 11 amino acids long. CDR3 in amino acids: CASSLKGTQYF. The DNA for the CDR3 is TGTGCCAGCAGCTTAAAGGGGACCCAGTACTTC.